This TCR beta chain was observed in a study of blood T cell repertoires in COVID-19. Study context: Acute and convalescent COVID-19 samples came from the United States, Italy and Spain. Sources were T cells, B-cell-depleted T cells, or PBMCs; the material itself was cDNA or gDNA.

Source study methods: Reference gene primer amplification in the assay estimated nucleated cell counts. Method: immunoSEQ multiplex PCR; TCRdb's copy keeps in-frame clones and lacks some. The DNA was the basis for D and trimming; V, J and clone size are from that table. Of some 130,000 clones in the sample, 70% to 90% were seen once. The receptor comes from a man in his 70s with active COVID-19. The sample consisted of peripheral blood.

The CDR3 loop is CASSIWDTENYGYTF. CDR3 DNA sequence: TGTGCCAGTAGTATATGGGACACGGAAAACTATGGCTACACCTTC. J is TRBJ1-2 and V is TRBV19, with a possible D match to TRBD1 (6 bases). Germline CDR1 LNHDA, CDR2 SQIVND (reference sequence). V lost 2 bases, J lost 2 bases, and 12 bases lay in between. The CDR3 runs to 15 residues.